The T cell receptor beta chain under discussion was sequenced for a study of OX40 agonist ivuxolimab in advanced cancers. Study context: Every patient in dose escalation had hepatocellular carcinoma, melanoma, renal cell or head and neck cancer.

Clones were sequenced by immunoSEQ multiplex PCR, and TCRdb holds only the in-frame ones, with some missing. The repertoire has 94,000 or so clones, about 85% of them found once; the top ten carry roughly 1.1%. CDR1 WSHSY and CDR2 SAAADI come from the germline V gene. This CDR3 is built from 13 residues. The V end was cut by 6 bases, the J end by 1 base, with 9 bases between. The J gene is TRBJ1-1, the V gene TRBV10-2, with no clear D. Specimen: CD4+ or CD8+ T cells sorted from blood, collected in a trial of the OX40 agonist ivuxolimab. This receptor was identified in an adult with an advanced solid tumor such as melanoma, head and neck, liver or kidney cancer. In DNA, the CDR3 is TGCGCCAGCAGCGTGGGAACGAACACTGAAGCTTTCTTT. Its translation is CASSVGTNTEAFF.